These 23 T cell receptor beta chains were all obtained from the same sample, sequenced in a study of blood T cell repertoires in COVID-19. Method: immunoSEQ multiplex PCR; TCRdb's copy keeps in-frame clones and lacks some. This sample has some 100,000 clones, with around 87% found just once. The specimen was peripheral blood. All receptors derive from a woman aged 25 to 39 with acute or convalescent COVID-19.

The rearrangement joins TRBV30 to TRBJ2-3, with 10 bases matching TRBD1. Germline V gene sequence: CDR1 GTSNPN, CDR2 SVGIG (reference sequence). V gave up 0 bases and J gave up 4 bases; unmatched junction bases: 1. CDR3 length: 14 residues. The CDR3 protein is CAWSVGTGADTQYF. CDR3 DNA: TGTGCCTGGAGTGTTGGGACAGGGGCAGATACGCAGTATTTT.

This rearrangement joins TRBV18 to TRBJ2-1; TRBD2 is a possible D gene (5 bases). The V and J ends lost 0 bases and 6 bases respectively, with 6 bases between them. The CDR3 is made up of 13 amino acids. CDR1 is KGHSH and CDR2 is LQKENI in the germline V gene. The CDR3 bases are TGTGCCAGCTCACCACCTACTAGCAATGAGCAGTTCTTC. This codes for CASSPPTSNEQFF.

This clone showed up just once. CDR3: CASSLESPRDWESGQFF. The CDR3 DNA is TGTGCCAGCAGCTTAGAGTCGCCCAGGGACTGGGAATCTGGGCAGTTCTTC. This chain connects TRBV11-3 to TRBJ2-1; TRBD2 might be the D (6 bases). Trimming pared 0 bases from V and 12 bases from J, leaving 24 bases between. Per germline, CDR1 SGHNT and CDR2 YENEEA. This CDR3 region has 17 residues.

This chain uses TRBV28 with TRBJ1-5, with 7 nucleotides matching TRBD1. After removal of 6 bases from V and 5 bases from J, the junction contained 19 bases not matched to a gene. The germline CDR1 and CDR2 sequences are MDHEN and SYDVKM. The CDR3 consists of 18 residues. DNA of the CDR3: TGTGCCAGCAGCTTAGGGTTCGGACAGGTAGGAGTATATCAGCCCCAGCATTTT. Amino acids: CASSLGFGQVGVYQPQHF.

The chain uses TRBV5-1 and TRBJ1-1, with D possibly TRBD1 on 6 matching bases. V dropped 2 bases and J dropped 4 bases, with 9 bases sitting between them. The CDR3 is 13 amino acids. CDR1 SGHRS and CDR2 YFSETQ come from the germline V gene. The DNA for the CDR3 is TGCGCCAGCAGCTTCCAGGGGAGCACTGAAGCTTTCTTT. It is translated as CASSFQGSTEAFF.

The chain is built from TRBV11-3 and TRBJ1-4; tentatively, D is TRBD1 (6 bases). This CDR3 is 14 amino acids long. V lost 4 bases and J 3 bases, leaving 9 bases between the germline ends. Germline CDR1 SGHNT, CDR2 YENEEA. DNA of the CDR3: TGTGCCAGCAGCTACGACAGGTCTAATGAAAAACTGTTTTTT. Amino acids: CASSYDRSNEKLFF.

This chain uses TRBV19 with TRBJ2-1, with 8 bases lining up with TRBD1. With V trimmed by 8 bases and J by 15 bases, 15 bases remained unmatched. The CDR3 has 13 residues. Germline V gene sequence: CDR1 LNHDA, CDR2 SQIVND (reference sequence). The CDR3: CASWDRPKHAMFF. CDR3 nucleotide sequence: TGTGCCAGTTGGGACAGGCCAAAACACGCGATGTTCTTC.

The CDR3 region has the DNA TGTGCCAGCAGGGGAGGTGATCGAAGCACCGGGGAGCTGTTTTTT. Its translation: CASRGGDRSTGELFF. This chain uses TRBV27 with TRBJ2-2, with D possibly matching TRBD2 (6 bases). This CDR3 is built from 15 residues. From germline, CDR1 is MNHEY and CDR2 SMNVEV (reference sequence). V lost 6 bases and J lost 4, with 15 bases in between.

This rearrangement joins TRBV15 to TRBJ1-1, with a weak D call TRBD1 (5 bases). The V end was cut by 6 bases, the J end by 5 bases, with 16 bases between. Germline V gives CDR1 LNHNV, CDR2 YYDKDF (reference sequence). This CDR3 comprises 14 residues. CDR3: CATSVTGVWTEAFF. The CDR3, as DNA: TGTGCCACCAGTGTGACGGGGGTATGGACTGAAGCTTTCTTT.

V usage is TRBV5-8 and J usage is TRBJ1-4; no clear D. This CDR3 spans 16 amino acids. Trimming removed 0 bases at V and 11 bases at J, with 20 bases between. Germline V gene sequence: CDR1 SGHTS, CDR2 YDEGEE. CDR3 residues: CASSLGQALGVRKLFF. In nucleotides, the CDR3 is TGTGCCAGCAGCTTGGGGCAGGCCCTGGGCGTTAGGAAACTGTTTTTT.

Here the CDR3 DNA reads TGTGCCAGCAGCCCGGGACTTAGTTACAATGAGCAGTTCTTC. This translates into CASSPGLSYNEQFF. The rearrangement links TRBV7-2 to TRBJ2-1; D is perhaps TRBD2 (6 bases). This CDR3 contains 14 residues. Trimming left V 5 bases short and J 4 bases short, with 12 bases between. Germline V gives CDR1 SGHTA, CDR2 FQGNSA.

This rearrangement joins TRBV5-1 to TRBJ1-1; D is possibly TRBD1 (6 bases). The CDR3 runs to 14 residues. V was shortened by 4 bases and J by 3 bases, with 13 bases between the two germline ends. Germline CDR1 SGHRS, CDR2 YFSETQ. For the CDR3, the DNA is TGCGCCAGCAGCCCTACAGGGCTCGACACTGAAGCTTTCTTT. It codes for CASSPTGLDTEAFF. Complete variable domain (other parts from reference TRBV5-1 and TRBJ1-1): KAGVTQTPRYLIKTRGQQVTLSCSPISGHRSVSWYQQTPGQGLQFLFEYFSETQRNKGNFPGRFSGRQFSNSRSEMNVSTLELGDSALYLCASSPTGLDTEAFFGQGTRLTVV.

The V and J genes are TRBV27 and TRBJ1-4; possible D gene TRBD1, 6 bases. Between the trimmed V and J ends, which lost 4 bases and 4 bases, there was a span of 13 bases. Germline CDR1 and CDR2: MNHEY and SMNVEV (reference sequence). This CDR3 has 15 residues. Here the CDR3 DNA reads TGTGCCAGCAGTTGGGGGCGGCTAGGTAATGAAAAACTGTTTTTT. Translation gives CASSWGRLGNEKLFF.

V is TRBV2 and J is TRBJ2-1; TRBD1 is a possible D gene (5 bases). Germline values: CDR1 SNHLY, CDR2 FYNNEI. The germline V and J ends were trimmed by 1 base and 8 bases, with 15 bases remaining between them. CDR3 length: 15 amino acids. The CDR3 DNA sequence: TGTGCCAGCAGTGAAGATTCAGGCAGGGTATATGAGCAGTTCTTC. Its translation is CASSEDSGRVYEQFF.

The rearrangement joins TRBV10-1 to TRBJ2-3; 12 bases are shared with TRBD2. V gave up 0 bases and J gave up 0 bases; unmatched junction bases: 13. The CDR3 spans 21 residues. Germline V gene sequence: CDR1 WNHNN, CDR2 SYGVQD (reference sequence). CDR3 coding DNA: TGCGCCAGCAGTGAGTCCCCAGGGCTAGCGGGGGGGGTATCTAGCACAGATACGCAGTATTTT. This codes for CASSESPGLAGGVSSTDTQYF.

This chain joins TRBV18 and TRBJ1-1; tentative D call: TRBD1 (6 bases). Trimming took off 3 bases at V and 2 bases at J, with 13 bases between the two ends. The CDR3 spans 15 residues. The germline gives CDR1 KGHSH, CDR2 LQKENI. This CDR3 is CASSPQGQLNTEAFF. The CDR3 nucleotides are TGTGCCAGCTCACCCCAAGGACAGTTAAACACTGAAGCTTTCTTT.

This clone has just one count. V is TRBV19 and J is TRBJ1-2; 11 bases agree with TRBD1. Trimming took 5 bases from V and 2 from J; bases not matched to a gene: 4. The CDR3 runs to 15 residues. Germline V gives CDR1 LNHDA, CDR2 SQIVND (reference sequence). This CDR3 is CASSPRTGGNYGYTF. The CDR3 DNA is TGTGCCAGTAGTCCACGGACAGGGGGCAACTATGGCTACACCTTC.

This clone was seen more than once but under ten times. The genes are TRBV29-1 and TRBJ2-7, with D possibly being TRBD1 (5 bases). Looked up from germline, CDR1 is SQVTM and CDR2 is ANQGSEA. The CDR3 consists of 12 residues. The V gene lost 3 bases and the J gene lost 2 bases, with 8 bases spanning the gap. The CDR3, as DNA: TGCAGCGTTGAGAAGGACACCTACGAGCAGTACTTC. Its translation: CSVEKDTYEQYF.

The chain combines TRBV4-1 with TRBJ2-7, with D perhaps TRBD2 (6 bases). Germline CDR1 MGHRA, CDR2 YSYEKL. CDR3 length: 14 amino acids. Trimming pared 3 bases from V and 3 bases from J, leaving 12 bases between. CDR3 bases: TGCGCCAGCAGCCAGGGGGACTCCCGCTACGAGCAGTACTTC. It specifies CASSQGDSRYEQYF.

The chain uses TRBV9 and TRBJ2-3, with D unclear. V was pared by 4 bases and J by 0 bases, with 12 bases between. This CDR3 has 15 amino acids. Germline lookup yields CDR1 SGDLS and CDR2 YYNGEE. CDR3 in amino acids: CASSSTYSSTDTQYF. CDR3 coding DNA: TGTGCCAGCAGCTCCACTTACTCTAGCACAGATACGCAGTATTTT.

The gene calls are TRBV27 and TRBJ2-7; 8 bases line up with TRBD1. V trimming: 4 bases; J trimming: 4 bases; junction bases outside the gene matches: 6. The CDR3 spans 14 residues. CDR1 MNHEY and CDR2 SMNVEV come from the germline V gene (reference sequence). This CDR3 reads CASSSDRDRYEQYF. In DNA form, the CDR3 reads TGTGCCAGCAGTTCCGACAGGGACAGGTACGAGCAGTACTTC.

The chain is built from TRBV15 and TRBJ2-6; TRBD1 matches 7 bases. This CDR3 is 17 amino acids long. Germline V gene sequence: CDR1 LNHNV, CDR2 YYDKDF (reference sequence). The junction had 6 bases not matched to a gene; V was cut back by 2 bases and J by 2 bases. In DNA form, the CDR3 reads TGTGCCACCAGCAGATATACAGGGGACCCTGGGGCCAACGTCCTGACTTTC. Protein product: CATSRYTGDPGANVLTF. Variable domain in full (rest from reference TRBV15 and TRBJ2-6): DAMVIQNPRYQVTQFGKPVTLSCSQTLNHNVMYWYQQKSSQAPKLLFHYYDKDFNNEADTPDNFQSRRPNTSFCFLDIRSPGLGDTAMYLCATSRYTGDPGANVLTFGAGSRLTVL.

There are a few counts of this clone. The chain employs TRBV10-3 and TRBJ1-3; D unclear. The CDR3 is made up of 12 amino acids. In germline, CDR1 is ENHRY, CDR2 SYGVKD. Trimming cost V 4 bases and J 7 bases, with 8 bases left between them. The CDR3 protein is CAISGGRNTIYF. CDR3 DNA: TGTGCCATCAGTGGAGGGCGGAACACCATATATTTT.